The clone carrying this TCR beta chain was counted a few times. The antigen remains unidentified. Looked up from germline, CDR1 is MGHRA and CDR2 is YSYEKL. The CDR3 sequence is 13 residues long. Germline trimming cut 4 bases from V and 8 bases from J; bases unmatched to any gene: 7. This record belongs to a study of T-cell memory formation after mild COVID-19. Study-wide context: TCR clusters were mostly confined to one donor each.

TCRdb reanalysed the 5' RACE reads using MiXCR and keeps one entry per CDR3 protein. The data contain approximately 580,000 distinct CDR3 sequences, 20% of them singletons. Overall study results and limits: For contracting clones, CD4+ ones sat mainly in CM and EM, CD8+ in EMRA. Prior to infection, memory already included some responding clones, suggesting cross-reactive memory joined.

This chain uses TRBV4-1 with TRBJ1-2, with 7 bases that match TRBD1. This receptor was identified in an adult woman who had mild COVID-19 (a few samples of this study predate the infection). Cell type and time point are not known. The sample consisted of PBMCs or a T cell subset sorted from them (not recorded which). The CDR3 bases are TGCGCCAGCAGCCCCTGGGACAGCGGGGGCTACACCTTC. It encodes CASSPWDSGGYTF.